Shown below are 22 T cell receptor beta chains from a single sample sequenced in a study of shared clonotypes between healthy human individuals. Sequencing was performed with immunoSEQ multiplex PCR; in TCRdb, only in-frame clones are kept and a portion is missing. This sample yields over 150,000 clones, of which approximately 60% are seen a single time; 10% belongs to the top ten. Sequencing was performed on memory CD4+ T cells sorted from blood. Subset of the sample: CD45RA-negative fraction. Every receptor here comes from a man aged 25 to 40 in good health.

The chain links TRBV5-1 to TRBJ2-5; perhaps TRBD2 as D (7 bases). The CDR3 is 15 residues long. Germline CDR1 and CDR2: SGHRS and YFSETQ. Deletions cut 5 bases from V and 5 bases from J, with 19 bases between. CDR3 bases: TGCGCCAGCAGTTATACAGGGAGGGCGGAGGAGACCCAGTACTTC. Translation gives CASSYTGRAEETQYF.

This clone appeared a few times. The gene calls are TRBV7-2 and TRBJ2-7; D is undetermined. This CDR3 is 13 amino acids long. Germline V gene data show CDR1 as SGHTA and CDR2 as FQGNSA. V lost 1 base, J lost 4 bases, and 8 bases lay in between. This CDR3 is CASSLDPRYEQYF. The DNA for the CDR3 is TGTGCCAGCAGCTTAGACCCCAGATACGAGCAGTACTTC.

The rearrangement links TRBV25-1 to TRBJ2-7; D possibly matches TRBD1 or TRBD2 (5 bases each). Germline values: CDR1 MGHDK, CDR2 SYGVNS. This CDR3 comprises 15 residues. V was pared by 2 bases and J by 3 bases, with 14 bases between. DNA for the CDR3: TGTGCCAGCAGTGAAGGGGACGTAGGGCTCTACGAGCAGTACTTC. As protein: CASSEGDVGLYEQYF.

This chain links TRBV5-1 with TRBJ1-2; D is unclear. The germline gives CDR1 SGHRS, CDR2 YFSETQ. The CDR3 covers 14 residues. The V end was cut by 1 base, the J end by 4 bases, with 11 bases between. The CDR3 sequence is CASSLTEGGYGYTF. CDR3 sequence (DNA): TGCGCCAGCAGCTTGACCGAAGGAGGCTATGGCTACACCTTC.

The chain joins TRBV7-8 to TRBJ2-1; D remains ambiguous. Trimming pared 10 bases from V and 5 bases from J, leaving 9 bases between. The CDR3 consists of 11 residues. Germline V lookup: CDR1 SGHVS, CDR2 FQNEAQ. The CDR3 sequence is CATTYNNEQFF. For the CDR3, the DNA is TGTGCCACCACTTATAACAATGAGCAGTTCTTC.

This clone occurred a few times. The gene calls are TRBV11-2 and TRBJ2-7, with D unclear. The CDR3 runs 15 residues. Trimming removed 0 bases from V and 1 base from J, with 10 bases in between. CDR1 and CDR2 from the germline V gene are SGHAT and FQNNGV. The DNA for the CDR3 is TGTGCCAGCAGCTTAGAACTTCAGGAATCCTACGAGCAGTACTTC. Encoded protein: CASSLELQESYEQYF.

V and J are TRBV29-1 and TRBJ2-1; D might be TRBD1 (5 bases). In germline, CDR1 is SQVTM, CDR2 ANQGSEA. V shed 4 bases and J shed 4 bases, with 11 bases lying between them. This CDR3 region has 13 residues. The DNA of the CDR3 is TGCAGCGTTGGACAGTTGGGATACAATGAGCAGTTCTTC. Encoded protein: CSVGQLGYNEQFF.

This sequence joins TRBV6-1 and TRBJ1-5; tentative D call: TRBD1 (5 bases). The germline V gene encodes CDR1 MNHNS and CDR2 SASEGT. Deletions cut 6 bases from V and 1 base from J, with 10 bases between. The CDR3 consists of 14 residues. CDR3: CASSVRGSNQPQHF. CDR3 DNA: TGTGCCAGCAGCGTAAGGGGAAGCAATCAGCCCCAGCATTTT.

This clone was seen only once. The J gene is TRBJ1-2, the V gene TRBV7-9; D may be TRBD1 (6 bases). V gave up 4 bases and J gave up 4 bases, with 16 bases separating them. This CDR3 has 15 residues. Germline V gene lookup returns CDR1 SEHNR and CDR2 FQNEAQ (reference sequence). The DNA for the CDR3 is TGTGCCAGCAGCTCCCCCTCGACAGGCTTCTATGGCTACACCTTC. It translates to CASSSPSTGFYGYTF.

The chain recombines TRBV27 with TRBJ1-2, with 12 bases fitting TRBD1. Germline trimming cut 5 bases from V and 4 bases from J; bases unmatched to any gene: 5. The CDR3 runs to 15 residues. Per germline, CDR1 MNHEY and CDR2 SMNVEV (reference sequence). Written as DNA, the CDR3 is TGTGCCAGCAGTGATGGGACAGGGGGCGTCTATGGCTACACCTTC. Amino acid sequence: CASSDGTGGVYGYTF.

This clone was found once. This chain joins TRBV5-1 and TRBJ2-1; D gene uncertain. The CDR3 is 14 amino acids. Germline CDR1 reads SGHRS; CDR2 reads YFSETQ. Trimming took 0 bases from V and 1 from J, leaving 5 bases between them. The CDR3 spells CASSLDRSYNEQFF. The DNA of the CDR3 is TGCGCCAGCAGCTTGGACCGATCCTACAATGAGCAGTTCTTC.

In its sample, this clone was seen many times. CDR3 loop: CASSKDRSTDTQYF. CDR3 coding DNA: TGTGCCAGCAGTAAGGACAGAAGCACAGATACGCAGTATTTT. The gene calls are TRBV2 and TRBJ2-3, with D perhaps matching TRBD1 (6 bases). The CDR3 is 14 amino acids. Germline-derived CDR1 and CDR2 are SNHLY and FYNNEI. Between the trimmed V and J ends, which lost 5 bases and 0 bases, there was a span of 9 bases.

This clone was counted a few times. The chain uses TRBV29-1 and TRBJ2-5; D is unclear. CDR1 and CDR2 (germline): SQVTM, ANQGSEA. Trimming left V 3 bases short and J 5 bases short, with 13 bases between. CDR3 size: 13 residues. Here the CDR3 reads CSVEYLLGETQYF. The CDR3 bases are TGCAGCGTTGAGTACTTATTAGGGGAGACCCAGTACTTC.

The chain has TRBV28 and TRBJ2-7, with 8 positions matching TRBD1. The CDR3 has 18 amino acids. Trimming cost V 7 bases and J 4 bases; bases outside gene matches: 21. Germline CDR1 reads MDHEN; CDR2 reads SYDVKM. The CDR3 region has the DNA TGTGCCAGCACATCTGCAGGGCTCGGGACAGGTGGTTTGTACGAGCAGTACTTC. It translates to CASTSAGLGTGGLYEQYF.

The chain recombines TRBV2 with TRBJ2-1; 12 positions match TRBD2. This CDR3 comprises 16 residues. The V gene's germline CDR1 is SNHLY and CDR2 FYNNEI. The trim removed 4 bases at V and 10 bases at J, leaving 11 bases unmatched. CDR3 DNA: TGTGCCAGCAGTGCTACCGGTGGACTAGCGGGAATAGAGCAGTTCTTC. Amino acids: CASSATGGLAGIEQFF.

This clone was seen a few times. The chain is built from TRBV9 and TRBJ2-2; 7 bases match TRBD2. After removal of 3 bases from V and 1 base from J, the junction contained 6 bases not matched to a gene. Germline V gene sequence: CDR1 SGDLS, CDR2 YYNGEE. The CDR3 is 16 amino acids. CDR3 sequence reads: CASSAGGSLNTGELFF. Written as DNA, the CDR3 is TGTGCCAGCAGCGCAGGCGGGAGCCTGAACACCGGGGAGCTGTTTTTT. Full variable domain (rest looked up from reference TRBV9 and TRBJ2-2): DSGVTQTPKHLITATGQRVTLRCSPRSGDLSVYWYQQSLDQGLQFLIQYYNGEERAKGNILERFSAQQFPDLHSELNLSSLELGDSALYFCASSAGGSLNTGELFFGEGSRLTVL.

This chain links TRBV7-3 with TRBJ2-2; a possible D gene is TRBD1 (6 bases). The CDR3 loop spans 15 amino acids. Germline V gene lookup returns CDR1 SGHTA and CDR2 FQGTGA. The ends were cut back, 1 base at V and 6 bases at J, with 12 bases in the middle. DNA of the CDR3: TGTGCCAGCAGCTTAAGACAGGCGGGCGCCGGGGAGCTGTTTTTT. Protein product: CASSLRQAGAGELFF.

The chain combines TRBV10-2 with TRBJ1-2; 7 bases line up with TRBD1. In germline, CDR1 is WSHSY, CDR2 SAAADI. There are 13 residues in the CDR3. Trimming cost V 5 bases and J 2 bases; bases outside gene matches: 2. The chain's CDR3 is CASSSDRNYGYTF. The CDR3 bases are TGCGCCAGCAGTTCGGACAGGAACTATGGCTACACCTTC.

The chain couples TRBV5-6 to TRBJ2-1, with D uncertain. This CDR3 is built from 16 residues. The germline CDR1 and CDR2 sequences are SGHDT and YYEEEE. With 0 bases removed from V and 0 bases from J, the gap between germline ends came to 10 bases. The CDR3 loop is CASSLAGLVSYNEQFF. The CDR3 region has the DNA TGTGCCAGCAGCTTGGCGGGTCTAGTCTCCTACAATGAGCAGTTCTTC.

The chain uses TRBV7-9 and TRBJ2-1; D is uncertain. From germline, CDR1 is SEHNR and CDR2 FQNEAQ (reference sequence). CDR3 length: 11 amino acids. V was pared by 4 bases and J by 10 bases, with 8 bases between. This CDR3 reads CASSSYEEQFF. The CDR3, as DNA: TGTGCCAGCAGCTCATACGAGGAGCAGTTCTTC. Complete variable domain (other parts from reference TRBV7-9 and TRBJ2-1): DTGVSQNPRHKITKRGQNVTFRCDPISEHNRLYWYRQTLGQGPEFLTYFQNEAQLEKSRLLSDRFSAERPKGSFSTLEIQRTEQGDSAMYLCASSSYEEQFFGPGTRLTVL.

This chain joins TRBV7-8 and TRBJ1-4; D is possibly TRBD1 (5 bases). V lost 1 base and J lost 8, with 8 bases in between. Germline values: CDR1 SGHVS, CDR2 FQNEAQ. The CDR3 is 13 amino acids. CDR3 amino acids: CASSLGGREKLFF. For the CDR3, the DNA is TGTGCCAGCAGCTTAGGGGGGAGGGAAAAACTGTTTTTT.

This clone has a handful of counts. V and J are TRBV10-3 and TRBJ2-7; tentative D call: TRBD2 (5 bases). Germline CDR1 reads ENHRY; CDR2 reads SYGVKD. V was trimmed by 0 bases and J by 1 base, leaving 13 bases between them. There are 16 residues in the CDR3. The DNA of the CDR3 is TGTGCCATCAGTGAGTCAAAAAGGGAGAGTTCCTACGAGCAGTACTTC. Protein sequence: CAISESKRESSYEQYF.